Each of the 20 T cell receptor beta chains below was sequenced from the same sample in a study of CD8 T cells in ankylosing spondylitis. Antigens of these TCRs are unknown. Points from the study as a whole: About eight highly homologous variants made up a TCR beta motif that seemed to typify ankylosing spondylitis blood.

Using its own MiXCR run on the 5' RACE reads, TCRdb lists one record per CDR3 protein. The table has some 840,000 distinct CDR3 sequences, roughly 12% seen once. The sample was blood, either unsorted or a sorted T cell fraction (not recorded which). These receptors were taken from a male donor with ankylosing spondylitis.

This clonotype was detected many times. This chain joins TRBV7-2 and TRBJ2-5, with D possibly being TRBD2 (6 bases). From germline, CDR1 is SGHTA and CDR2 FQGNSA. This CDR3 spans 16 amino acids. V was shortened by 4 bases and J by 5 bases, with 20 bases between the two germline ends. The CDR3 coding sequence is TGTGCCAGCAGCTCTTCTCCTAGCGTCCGGCGGGAGACCCAGTACTTC. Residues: CASSSSPSVRRETQYF.

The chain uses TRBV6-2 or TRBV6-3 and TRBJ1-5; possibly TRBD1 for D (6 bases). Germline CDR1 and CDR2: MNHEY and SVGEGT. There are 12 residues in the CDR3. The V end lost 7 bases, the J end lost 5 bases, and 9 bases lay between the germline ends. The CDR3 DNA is TGTGCCAGCACGACAGGTGATCAGCCCCAGCATTTT. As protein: CASTTGDQPQHF.

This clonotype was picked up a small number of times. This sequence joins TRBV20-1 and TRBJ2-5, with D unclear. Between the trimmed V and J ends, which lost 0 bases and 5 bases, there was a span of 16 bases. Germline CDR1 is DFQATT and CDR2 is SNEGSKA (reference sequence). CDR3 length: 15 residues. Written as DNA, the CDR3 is TGCAGTGCTAGAGATAGTTTTCCCGGTAGGGAGACCCAGTACTTC. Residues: CSARDSFPGRETQYF.

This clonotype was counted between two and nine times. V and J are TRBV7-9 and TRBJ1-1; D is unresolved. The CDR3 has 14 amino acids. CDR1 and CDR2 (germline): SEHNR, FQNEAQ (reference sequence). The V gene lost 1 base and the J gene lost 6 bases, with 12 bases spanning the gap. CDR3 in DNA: TGTGCCAGCAGCTTAGGGCTTTCAGAAGCTGAAGCTTTCTTT. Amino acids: CASSLGLSEAEAFF.

This CDR3 reads CASSFRIEYEQYF. CDR3 DNA: TGTGCCAGCAGCTTTCGCATAGAGTACGAGCAGTACTTC. The chain couples TRBV7-6 to TRBJ2-7; D is unresolved. V shed 3 bases and J shed 4 bases, with 10 bases lying between them. CDR1 is SGHVS, CDR2 FNYEAQ, per germline. The length of the CDR3 is 13 residues. The full variable domain, completed using reference TRBV7-6 and TRBJ2-7, is GAGVSQSPRYKVTKRGQDVALRCDPISGHVSLYWYRQALGQGPEFLTYFNYEAQQDKSGLPNDRFSAERPEGSISTLTIQRTEQRDSAMYRCASSFRIEYEQYFGPGTRLTVT.

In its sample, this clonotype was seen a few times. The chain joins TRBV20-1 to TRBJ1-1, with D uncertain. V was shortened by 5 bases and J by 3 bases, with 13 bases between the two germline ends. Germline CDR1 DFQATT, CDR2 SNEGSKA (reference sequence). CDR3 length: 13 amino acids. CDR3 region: CSALHPRHTEAFF. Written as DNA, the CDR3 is TGCAGTGCTCTGCACCCAAGACACACTGAAGCTTTCTTT.

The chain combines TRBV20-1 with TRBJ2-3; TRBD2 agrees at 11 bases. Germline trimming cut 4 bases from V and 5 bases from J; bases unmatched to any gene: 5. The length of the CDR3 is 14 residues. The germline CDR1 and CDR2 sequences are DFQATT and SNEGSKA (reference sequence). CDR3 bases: TGCAGTGCTACCCGACTAGCGGGAAAAGATACGCAGTATTTT. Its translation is CSATRLAGKDTQYF.

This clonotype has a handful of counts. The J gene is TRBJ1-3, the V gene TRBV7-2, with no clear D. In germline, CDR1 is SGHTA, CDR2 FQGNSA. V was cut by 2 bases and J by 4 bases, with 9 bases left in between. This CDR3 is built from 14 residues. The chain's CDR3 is CASSLLTLGNTIYF. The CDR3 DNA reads TGTGCCAGCAGCTTATTGACCTTAGGAAACACCATATATTTT.

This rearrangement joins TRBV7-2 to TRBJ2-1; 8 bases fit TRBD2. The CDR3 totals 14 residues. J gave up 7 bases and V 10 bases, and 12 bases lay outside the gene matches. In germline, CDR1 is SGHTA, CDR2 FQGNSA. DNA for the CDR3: TGTGCCAACAGGGAAGCGGGGGATCGGAATGAGCAGTTCTTC. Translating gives CANREAGDRNEQFF.

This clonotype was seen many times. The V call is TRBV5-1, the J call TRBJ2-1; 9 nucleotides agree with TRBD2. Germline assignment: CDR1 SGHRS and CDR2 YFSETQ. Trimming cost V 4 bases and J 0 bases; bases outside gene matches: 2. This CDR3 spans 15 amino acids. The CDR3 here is CASSRSGSSYNEQFF. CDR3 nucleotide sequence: TGCGCCAGCAGCCGTAGCGGGAGCTCCTACAATGAGCAGTTCTTC.

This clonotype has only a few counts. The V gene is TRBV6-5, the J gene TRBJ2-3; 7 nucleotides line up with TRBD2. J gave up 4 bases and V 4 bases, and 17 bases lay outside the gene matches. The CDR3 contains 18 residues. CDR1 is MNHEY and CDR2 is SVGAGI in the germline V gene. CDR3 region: CASSSLGAGGRGPDTQYF. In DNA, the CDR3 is TGTGCCAGCAGTTCCCTCGGGGCCGGGGGGAGGGGTCCAGATACGCAGTATTTT.

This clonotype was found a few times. The CDR3 region is CSARVAGRSADTQYF. The CDR3 DNA reads TGCAGTGCTAGAGTAGCGGGGAGGTCCGCAGATACGCAGTATTTT. The V and J genes are TRBV20-1 and TRBJ2-3; 8 positions agree with TRBD2. With 1 base clipped from V and 4 bases from J, the junction kept 7 bases outside the gene matches. Germline-derived CDR1 and CDR2 are DFQATT and SNEGSKA (reference sequence). The CDR3 sequence is 15 residues long.

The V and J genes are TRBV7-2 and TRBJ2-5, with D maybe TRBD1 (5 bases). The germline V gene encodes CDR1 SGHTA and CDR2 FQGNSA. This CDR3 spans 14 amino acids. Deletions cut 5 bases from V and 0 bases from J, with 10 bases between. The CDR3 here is CASSIRQYQETQYF. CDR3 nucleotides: TGTGCCAGCAGCATAAGACAGTACCAAGAGACCCAGTACTTC.

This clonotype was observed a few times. CDR3: CSDKRWGKNIQYF. The CDR3 region has the DNA TGCAGCGATAAAAGATGGGGCAAAAACATTCAGTACTTC. The chain joins TRBV29-1 to TRBJ2-4; D not certain. Germline lookup yields CDR1 SQVTM and CDR2 ANQGSEA. Trimming left V 7 bases short and J 3 bases short, with 13 bases between. This CDR3 is built from 13 residues.

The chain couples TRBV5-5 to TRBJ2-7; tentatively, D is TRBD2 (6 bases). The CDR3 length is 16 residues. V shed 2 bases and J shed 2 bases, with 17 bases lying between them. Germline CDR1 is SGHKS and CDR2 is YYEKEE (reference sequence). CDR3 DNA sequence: TGTGCCAGCAGCTTCGTGGCAGGGAGGTTACCCTACGAGCAGTACTTC. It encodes CASSFVAGRLPYEQYF.

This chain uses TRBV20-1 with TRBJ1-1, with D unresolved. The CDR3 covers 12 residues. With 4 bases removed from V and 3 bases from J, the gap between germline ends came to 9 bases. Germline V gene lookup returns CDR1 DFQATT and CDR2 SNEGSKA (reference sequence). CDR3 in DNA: TGCAGTGCTATCCGAGGGCACACTGAAGCTTTCTTT. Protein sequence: CSAIRGHTEAFF.

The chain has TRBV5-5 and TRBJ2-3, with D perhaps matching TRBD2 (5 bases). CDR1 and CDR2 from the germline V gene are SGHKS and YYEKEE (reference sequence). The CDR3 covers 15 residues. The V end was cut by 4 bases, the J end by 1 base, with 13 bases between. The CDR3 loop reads CASSPGLVCTDTQYF. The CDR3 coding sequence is TGTGCCAGCAGCCCAGGACTCGTCTGCACAGATACGCAGTATTTT.

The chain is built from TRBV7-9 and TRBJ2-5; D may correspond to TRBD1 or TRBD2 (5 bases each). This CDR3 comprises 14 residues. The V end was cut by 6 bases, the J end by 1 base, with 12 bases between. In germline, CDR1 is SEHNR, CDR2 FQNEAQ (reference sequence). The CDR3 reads CASRTSGTQETQYF. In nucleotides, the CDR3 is TGTGCCAGCAGGACCTCGGGGACCCAAGAGACCCAGTACTTC.

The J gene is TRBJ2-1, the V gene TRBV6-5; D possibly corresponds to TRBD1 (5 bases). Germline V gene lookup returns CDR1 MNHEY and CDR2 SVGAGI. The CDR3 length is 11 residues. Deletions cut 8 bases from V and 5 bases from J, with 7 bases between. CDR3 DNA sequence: TGTGCCAGCCTGGGGCACAATGAGCAGTTCTTC. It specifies CASLGHNEQFF.

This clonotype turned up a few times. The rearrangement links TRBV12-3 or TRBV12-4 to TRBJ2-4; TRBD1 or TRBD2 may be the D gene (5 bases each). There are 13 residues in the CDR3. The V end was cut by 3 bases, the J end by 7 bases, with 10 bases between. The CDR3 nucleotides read TGTGCCAGCAGTTTTGGGGGTTGGAACATTCAGTACTTC. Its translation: CASSFGGWNIQYF.